Below are 17 T cell receptor beta chains sequenced from a single sample in a study of CD8+ T cells in alopecia areata. It was cDNA, reverse transcribed from extracted RNA, that served as the sequencing template. Repertoires were generated with immunoSEQ multiplex PCR, while TCRdb's copy carries only in-frame clones and drops some. This sample has over 150,000 clones, with approximately 62% found just once. The treatment denotes: oral pan-JAK inhibitor, 5-10 mg twice daily. The sample consisted of CD4+ T cells sorted from blood, taken at week 24, from a patient treated with tofacitinib. All receptors come from a human donor with alopecia areata.

This clone turned up a few times. The rearrangement uses TRBV23-1 and TRBJ2-1, with D perhaps assigned TRBD1 or TRBD2 (5 bases each). TRBV23-1 is assigned to the ORF class and has an uncertain function. Trimming removed 2 bases at V and 8 bases at J, with 22 bases between. The CDR3 length is 17 residues. CDR3 in DNA: TGCGCCAGCAGTCAAGGGATCCCGGGGCGACGCGGCGATGAGCAGTTCTTC. This gives the protein CASSQGIPGRRGDEQFF.

V is TRBV9 and J is TRBJ1-3; D may be TRBD1 (5 bases). V was cut by 0 bases and J by 0 bases, with 7 bases left in between. The CDR3 is made up of 15 amino acids. The germline gives CDR1 SGDLS, CDR2 YYNGEE. Here the CDR3 DNA reads TGTGCCAGCAGCGTAGGGGGCAGCTCTGGAAACACCATATATTTT. It translates to CASSVGGSSGNTIYF. The whole variable domain, filled in from reference TRBV9 and TRBJ1-3, reads DSGVTQTPKHLITATGQRVTLRCSPRSGDLSVYWYQQSLDQGLQFLIQYYNGEERAKGNILERFSAQQFPDLHSELNLSSLELGDSALYFCASSVGGSSGNTIYFGEGSWLTVV.

The chain links TRBV7-2 to TRBJ2-7; 7 bases match TRBD2. The germline V gene has CDR1 SGHTA and CDR2 FQGNSA. CDR3 length equals 15 residues. V was clipped by 1 base and J by 6 bases; unmatched bases: 9. This CDR3 reads CASSLGVSSGGEQYF. The CDR3 DNA follows: TGTGCCAGCAGCTTAGGAGTATCTAGCGGCGGCGAGCAGTACTTC.

The J gene is TRBJ1-4, the V gene TRBV5-6; a weak D match, TRBD1 (5 bases). V was cut by 4 bases and J by 3 bases, with 19 bases left in between. Germline V gene data show CDR1 as SGHDT and CDR2 as YYEEEE. There are 17 residues in the CDR3. The DNA of the CDR3 is TGTGCCAGCAGCCTCAGCGACAGTGCCAAGGCTAATGAAAAACTGTTTTTT. Translating gives CASSLSDSAKANEKLFF.

This clone was counted a single time. Distinct nucleotide sequences in the sample also encode this CDR3. The chain recombines TRBV27 with TRBJ1-1, with D uncertain. V lost 3 bases to trimming and J lost 1 base, with 6 bases between them. The CDR3 has 13 residues. The V gene's germline CDR1 is MNHEY and CDR2 SMNVEV (reference sequence). The CDR3 is CASSFTGNTEAFF. As DNA, the CDR3 is TGTGCCAGCAGTTTTACCGGGAACACTGAAGCTTTCTTT.

This clone has at least ten counts. The chain couples TRBV29-1 to TRBJ1-2; TRBD1 might be the D (5 bases). V was pared by 0 bases and J by 3 bases, with 20 bases between. Germline V CDR1 and CDR2: SQVTM, ANQGSEA. This CDR3 has 17 residues. The CDR3, as DNA: TGCAGCGTTGAAGATGGGGCTTCCAGAGGGGCATACTATGGCTACACCTTC. This translates into CSVEDGASRGAYYGYTF.

A few counts support this clone. The chain couples TRBV9 to TRBJ1-4, with 7 bases matching TRBD1. Per germline, CDR1 SGDLS and CDR2 YYNGEE. The CDR3 is 17 amino acids. V shed 0 bases and J 4 bases; nucleotides not matched to a gene: 9. This CDR3 is CASSVGGTGANNEKLFF. The CDR3 DNA sequence: TGTGCCAGCAGCGTAGGCGGAACAGGGGCTAATAATGAAAAACTGTTTTTT.

This clone was picked up a small number of times. The V gene is TRBV7-2, the J gene TRBJ2-7, with D possibly matching TRBD1 (5 bases). Trimming shortened V by 4 bases and J by 1 base, and 11 bases separated the two germline ends. The germline gives CDR1 SGHTA, CDR2 FQGNSA. CDR3 length: 14 amino acids. The CDR3 DNA sequence: TGTGCCAGCAGCTACCAGGGAATTTCCTACGAGCAGTACTTC. Its protein product is CASSYQGISYEQYF.

The V gene is TRBV5-1, the J gene TRBJ2-3; D gene uncertain. This CDR3 is 11 amino acids long. Between the trimmed V and J ends, which lost 5 bases and 5 bases, there was a span of 6 bases. Germline CDR1 is SGHRS and CDR2 is YFSETQ. The chain's CDR3 is CASRAGDTQYF. In nucleotides, the CDR3 is TGCGCCAGCAGAGCAGGAGATACGCAGTATTTT.

This clone was detected only a few times. The rearrangement uses TRBV6-5 and TRBJ2-6; D is unclear. The ends were cut back, 4 bases at V and 0 bases at J, with 4 bases in the middle. The CDR3 length is 14 residues. Germline CDR1 is MNHEY and CDR2 is SVGAGI. The CDR3 sequence: CASSSRSGANVLTF. The CDR3 region has the DNA TGTGCCAGCAGTTCGCGCTCTGGGGCCAACGTCCTGACTTTC.

As to this clone: This CDR3 is also generated by other DNA sequences in the sample. The chain links TRBV4-1 to TRBJ2-7; 7 bases are a match to TRBD2. This CDR3 is 12 amino acids long. J was trimmed by 6 bases and V by 2 bases; bases with no gene match: 1. Looked up from germline, CDR1 is MGHRA and CDR2 is YSYEKL. This CDR3 is CASSQTGGEQYF. The CDR3 DNA is TGCGCCAGCAGCCAAACGGGGGGCGAGCAGTACTTC.

This chain connects TRBV14 to TRBJ2-1; 11 nucleotides match TRBD2. V gave up 3 bases and J gave up 2 bases; unmatched junction bases: 0. The CDR3 is made up of 15 amino acids. Per the germline V gene, CDR1 is SGHDN and CDR2 is FVKESK. The CDR3 DNA reads TGTGCCAGCAGCCAGACTAGCGGGGCCTACAATGAGCAGTTCTTC. It is translated as CASSQTSGAYNEQFF.

The chain couples TRBV30 to TRBJ1-6, with D unclear. Deletions cut 7 bases from V and 1 base from J, with 20 bases between. Germline lookup yields CDR1 GTSNPN and CDR2 SVGIG (reference sequence). The CDR3 contains 17 residues. CDR3 nucleotide sequence: TGTGCCTTGAAGCAATACTCCCTGCGGTCCTATAATTCACCCCTCCACTTT. Protein product: CALKQYSLRSYNSPLHF.

This clone was observed a handful of times. The chain couples TRBV30 to TRBJ2-7; a weak D match, TRBD2 (6 bases). From germline, CDR1 is GTSNPN and CDR2 SVGIG (reference sequence). Trimming removed 2 bases from V and 4 bases from J, with 12 bases in between. The CDR3 loop spans 13 amino acids. The CDR3 here is CAWSQPGLYEQYF. As DNA, the CDR3 is TGTGCCTGGAGTCAACCGGGACTGTACGAGCAGTACTTC.

This chain links TRBV5-1 with TRBJ2-1, with D possibly TRBD2 on 5 matching bases. CDR1 is SGHRS and CDR2 is YFSETQ in the germline V gene. V shed 0 bases and J shed 7 bases, with 8 bases lying between them. The CDR3 runs to 13 residues. The CDR3 region is CASSLVTTNEQFF. CDR3 nucleotides: TGCGCCAGCAGCTTGGTGACTACTAATGAGCAGTTCTTC.

The rearrangement links TRBV7-8 to TRBJ1-5; D call uncertain. Germline-derived CDR1 and CDR2 are SGHVS and FQNEAQ. V dropped 1 base and J dropped 3 bases, with 10 bases sitting between them. This CDR3 spans 15 amino acids. The CDR3 loop is CASSLGRQLNQPQHF. In nucleotides, the CDR3 is TGTGCCAGCAGCTTAGGCCGGCAGCTCAATCAGCCCCAGCATTTT.

V is TRBV9 and J is TRBJ2-3; D call uncertain. V was pared by 0 bases and J by 0 bases, with 5 bases between. The CDR3 runs 14 residues. The germline CDR1 and CDR2 sequences are SGDLS and YYNGEE. The DNA of the CDR3 is TGTGCCAGCAGCGTAGTGGGTAGCACAGATACGCAGTATTTT. This codes for CASSVVGSTDTQYF.